One and the same sample provided the 23 T cell receptor beta chains below, sequenced in a study of T cell changes during pregnancy in multiple sclerosis. The protocol was immunoSEQ multiplex PCR, while the TCRdb copy is restricted to in-frame clones and leaves out a portion. Counted here are tens of thousands of clones, around 91% occurring once; the ten biggest clones make up approximately 0.8%. The sample here was CD4+ T cells from peripheral blood mononuclear cells, taken before pregnancy. The receptors originated from a female donor with multiple sclerosis, enrolled in a pregnancy study.

The genes are TRBV4-3 and TRBJ1-1; D gene uncertain. The CDR3 spans 15 residues. Germline-derived CDR1 and CDR2 are LGHNA and YSLEER. V was clipped by 0 bases and J by 2 bases, with 10 bases between them. The CDR3 region is CASSQETVPNTEAFF. The CDR3 region has the DNA TGCGCCAGCAGCCAAGAAACAGTCCCTAACACTGAAGCTTTCTTT.

The rearrangement joins TRBV28 to TRBJ2-1, with a tentative D call TRBD2 (5 bases). The CDR3 length is 13 residues. Germline V CDR1 and CDR2: MDHEN, SYDVKM. The V end was cut by 1 base, the J end by 9 bases, with 10 bases between. The CDR3: CASSLSLEGEQFF. For the CDR3, the DNA is TGTGCCAGCAGTTTATCCCTAGAGGGTGAGCAGTTCTTC. Together with reference TRBV28 and TRBJ2-1, the CDR3 gives the full variable domain: DVKVTQSSRYLVKRTGEKVFLECVQDMDHENMFWYRQDPGLGLRLIYFSYDVKMKEKGDIPEGYSVSREKKERFSLILESASTNQTSMYLCASSLSLEGEQFFGPGTRLTVL.

CDR3 amino acids: CSARAGDTQYF. In DNA form, the CDR3 reads TGCAGTGCTAGGGCGGGGGATACGCAGTATTTT. This chain uses TRBV20-1 with TRBJ2-3; a possible D gene is TRBD2 (6 bases). Trimming left V 3 bases short and J 6 bases short, with 7 bases between. Germline assignment: CDR1 DFQATT and CDR2 SNEGSKA (reference sequence). CDR3 length: 11 residues.

The chain carries TRBV10-3 and TRBJ2-7, with 7 bases aligning to TRBD1. This CDR3 is built from 14 residues. V shed 5 bases and J 7 bases; nucleotides not matched to a gene: 11. Looked up from germline, CDR1 is ENHRY and CDR2 is SYGVKD. The CDR3 spells CAISRQGSVGEQYF. CDR3 coding DNA: TGTGCCATCAGTCGACAGGGATCCGTGGGTGAGCAGTACTTC.

The V call is TRBV5-5, the J call TRBJ2-3; 9 nucleotides agree with TRBD1. This CDR3 comprises 17 residues. With V trimmed by 3 bases and J by 6 bases, 14 bases remained unmatched. Per germline, CDR1 SGHKS and CDR2 YYEKEE (reference sequence). In DNA form, the CDR3 reads TGTGCCAGCAGCTACGGAACCGGGACAGGGTTGATGGATACGCAGTATTTT. This translates into CASSYGTGTGLMDTQYF.

The chain combines TRBV10-3 with TRBJ2-3; 10 positions agree with TRBD2. CDR3 length equals 17 residues. Germline CDR1 is ENHRY and CDR2 is SYGVKD. The junction had 13 bases not matched to a gene; V was cut back by 6 bases and J by 4 bases. CDR3 amino acids: CAIRAGGLSGRADTQYF. The CDR3 coding sequence is TGTGCCATCAGAGCGGGAGGGCTATCCGGGCGGGCAGATACGCAGTATTTT.

This clone occurred once. V and J are TRBV20-1 and TRBJ2-3; D ambiguous. This CDR3 region has 11 residues. CDR1 is DFQATT and CDR2 is SNEGSKA in the germline V gene (reference sequence). V shed 7 bases and J shed 4 bases, with 9 bases lying between them. The CDR3 coding sequence is TGCAGTGGTGTGGCTGCAGATACGCAGTATTTT. Translated, it gives CSGVAADTQYF.

V gene TRBV14 combines with J gene TRBJ2-1, with 8 bases lining up with TRBD2. Germline values: CDR1 SGHDN, CDR2 FVKESK. The CDR3 length is 16 residues. V shed 7 bases and J 0 bases; nucleotides not matched to a gene: 8. CDR3 bases: TGTGCCAGCACCAAACTAGCGGAGAGCTCCTACAATGAGCAGTTCTTC. As protein: CASTKLAESSYNEQFF.

This sequence joins TRBV19 and TRBJ2-5; D is perhaps TRBD2 (6 bases). Trimming left V 1 base short and J 5 bases short, with 8 bases between. This CDR3 is built from 13 residues. CDR1 LNHDA and CDR2 SQIVND come from the germline V gene (reference sequence). The CDR3 here is CASSIGGRETQYF. The CDR3 nucleotides are TGTGCCAGTAGTATAGGAGGGAGGGAGACCCAGTACTTC.

The chain recombines TRBV28 with TRBJ1-5, with D unclear. CDR1 and CDR2 from the germline V gene are MDHEN and SYDVKM. This CDR3 spans 13 amino acids. The ends were cut back, 6 bases at V and 4 bases at J, with 10 bases in the middle. CDR3 DNA sequence: TGTGCCAGCAGCTCCAACATTAATCAGCCCCAGCATTTT. Translation: CASSSNINQPQHF.

V gene TRBV5-1 combines with J gene TRBJ2-2, with TRBD2 matching 10 bases. Germline-derived CDR1 and CDR2 are SGHRS and YFSETQ. This CDR3 region has 17 residues. The ends lost 1 base at V and 4 bases at J; junction bases unmatched: 7. The DNA of the CDR3 is TGCGCCAGCAGCTTGTGGGCTAGCGGGAGTGCCACCGGGGAGCTGTTTTTT. Protein sequence: CASSLWASGSATGELFF.

The chain recombines TRBV28 with TRBJ1-5; 7 positions match TRBD1. Trimming at V came to 7 bases and at J to 4 bases, leaving 13 bases not matched to a gene. CDR3 size: 16 residues. Germline values: CDR1 MDHEN, CDR2 SYDVKM. CDR3: CASIPTRETGNQPQHF. The CDR3 nucleotides are TGTGCCAGCATTCCCACCCGGGAGACAGGGAATCAGCCCCAGCATTTT.

The CDR3 loop reads CASSHSGRAGRDEQFF. Written as DNA, the CDR3 is TGTGCCAGCAGTCATAGCGGGAGGGCTGGTAGGGATGAGCAGTTCTTC. The chain has TRBV7-2 and TRBJ2-1; 11 nucleotides match TRBD2. The germline gives CDR1 SGHTA, CDR2 FQGNSA. The CDR3 extends over 16 amino acids. With 6 bases clipped from V and 8 bases from J, the junction kept 12 bases outside the gene matches.

The chain links TRBV6-5 to TRBJ2-5; TRBD2 matches 8 bases. The CDR3 extends over 14 amino acids. V gave up 0 bases and J gave up 5 bases; unmatched junction bases: 2. The V gene's germline CDR1 is MNHEY and CDR2 SVGAGI. The CDR3 sequence: CASSYSVAGETQYF. CDR3 coding DNA: TGTGCCAGCAGTTACTCTGTAGCGGGGGAGACCCAGTACTTC.

The gene calls are TRBV5-1 and TRBJ2-4; 11 bases fit TRBD2. With V trimmed by 5 bases and J by 6 bases, 7 bases remained unmatched. The CDR3 consists of 15 residues. Germline lookup yields CDR1 SGHRS and CDR2 YFSETQ. The CDR3 DNA is TGCGCCAGCAGGGAACTAGCGGGAGAGGGAAACATTCAGTACTTC. Translation: CASRELAGEGNIQYF. Full variable domain (rest looked up from reference TRBV5-1 and TRBJ2-4): KAGVTQTPRYLIKTRGQQVTLSCSPISGHRSVSWYQQTPGQGLQFLFEYFSETQRNKGNFPGRFSGRQFSNSRSEMNVSTLELGDSALYLCASRELAGEGNIQYFGAGTRLSVL.

V and J are TRBV5-1 and TRBJ2-1; 10 positions agree with TRBD2. V was pared by 4 bases and J by 0 bases, with 10 bases of the junction left unmatched. From germline, CDR1 is SGHRS and CDR2 YFSETQ. This CDR3 has 18 residues. This chain's CDR3 is CASSRGIAGGLSYNEQFF. CDR3 nucleotide sequence: TGCGCCAGCAGCAGGGGGATAGCGGGAGGACTCTCCTACAATGAGCAGTTCTTC.

The J gene is TRBJ2-3, the V gene TRBV5-4; the D gene is possibly TRBD1 (6 bases). Germline CDR1 SGHNT, CDR2 YYREEE (reference sequence). The CDR3 has 13 amino acids. Between the trimmed V and J ends, which lost 1 base and 6 bases, there was a span of 9 bases. CDR3 DNA: TGTGCCAGCAGCTTGACAGGGTTGGATACGCAGTATTTT. Its translation: CASSLTGLDTQYF.

The V gene is TRBV2, the J gene TRBJ1-1; TRBD1 aligns across 11 bases. Trimming at V came to 6 bases and at J to 3 bases, leaving 0 bases not matched to a gene. Germline V lookup: CDR1 SNHLY, CDR2 FYNNEI. CDR3 length: 13 amino acids. For the CDR3, the DNA is TGTGCCAGCAGGGGACAGGGGGACACTGAAGCTTTCTTT. Its protein product is CASRGQGDTEAFF.

The V and J genes are TRBV7-6 and TRBJ2-5; D is possibly TRBD2 (6 bases). V was clipped by 4 bases and J by 5 bases, with 26 bases between them. The CDR3 totals 18 residues. CDR1 is SGHVS and CDR2 is FNYEAQ in the germline V gene. CDR3 residues: CASSSGLPVGSVVETQYF. The CDR3, as DNA: TGTGCCAGCAGCTCCGGACTACCCGTCGGTTCAGTAGTGGAGACCCAGTACTTC.

The CDR3 nucleotides read TGCAGCGTTGGTTCCGGACTAGGAAAAGGGGCCCAGTACTTC. The encoded protein is CSVGSGLGKGAQYF. The J gene is TRBJ2-5, the V gene TRBV29-1; 7 bases are shared with TRBD2. Germline trimming cut 4 bases from V and 9 bases from J; bases unmatched to any gene: 14. This CDR3 contains 14 residues. The germline V gene has CDR1 SQVTM and CDR2 ANQGSEA.

This rearrangement joins TRBV28 to TRBJ1-5; D not certain. Trimming left V 8 bases short and J 5 bases short, with 10 bases between. The CDR3 runs to 12 residues. Looked up from germline, CDR1 is MDHEN and CDR2 is SYDVKM. The CDR3: CASHERYQPQHF. CDR3 bases: TGTGCCAGCCACGAGAGGTATCAGCCCCAGCATTTT.

The V and J genes are TRBV5-1 and TRBJ2-1, with TRBD2 matching over 12 bases. CDR1 and CDR2 (germline): SGHRS, YFSETQ. The junction had 2 bases not matched to a gene; V was cut back by 2 bases and J by 2 bases. The CDR3 has 16 amino acids. DNA for the CDR3: TGCGCCAGCAGCTTTCTAGCGGGAGGGCCCTACAATGAGCAGTTCTTC. Its protein product is CASSFLAGGPYNEQFF. The whole variable domain, remainder taken from reference TRBV5-1 and TRBJ2-1, is KAGVTQTPRYLIKTRGQQVTLSCSPISGHRSVSWYQQTPGQGLQFLFEYFSETQRNKGNFPGRFSGRQFSNSRSEMNVSTLELGDSALYLCASSFLAGGPYNEQFFGPGTRLTVL.

This sequence joins TRBV2 and TRBJ2-2; no clear D gene. Germline values: CDR1 SNHLY, CDR2 FYNNEI. V lost 7 bases and J lost 6, with 12 bases in between. CDR3 length equals 13 residues. Here the CDR3 DNA reads TGTGCCAGCACCGAGAGCAAGCCCGGGGAGCTGTTTTTT. Its protein product is CASTESKPGELFF.